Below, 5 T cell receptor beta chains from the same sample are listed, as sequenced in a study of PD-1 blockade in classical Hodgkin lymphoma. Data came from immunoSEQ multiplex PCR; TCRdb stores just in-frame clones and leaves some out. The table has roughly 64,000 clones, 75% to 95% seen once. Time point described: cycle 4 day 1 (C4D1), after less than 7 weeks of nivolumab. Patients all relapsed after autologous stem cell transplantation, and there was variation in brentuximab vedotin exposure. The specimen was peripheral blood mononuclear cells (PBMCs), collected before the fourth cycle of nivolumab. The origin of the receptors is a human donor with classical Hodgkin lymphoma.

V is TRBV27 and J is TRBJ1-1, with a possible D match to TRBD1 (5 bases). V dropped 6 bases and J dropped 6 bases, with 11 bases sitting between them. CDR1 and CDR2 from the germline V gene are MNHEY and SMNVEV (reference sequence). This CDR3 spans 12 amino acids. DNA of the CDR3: TGTGCCAGCAGGTTCGGGGGATCTGAAGCTTTCTTT. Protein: CASRFGGSEAFF.

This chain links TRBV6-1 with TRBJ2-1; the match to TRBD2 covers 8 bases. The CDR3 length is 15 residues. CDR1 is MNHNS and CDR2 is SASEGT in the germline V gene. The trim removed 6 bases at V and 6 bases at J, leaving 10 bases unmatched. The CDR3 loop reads CASRVSGGYPNEQFF. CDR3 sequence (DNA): TGTGCCAGCAGGGTCTCGGGAGGGTATCCCAATGAGCAGTTCTTC.

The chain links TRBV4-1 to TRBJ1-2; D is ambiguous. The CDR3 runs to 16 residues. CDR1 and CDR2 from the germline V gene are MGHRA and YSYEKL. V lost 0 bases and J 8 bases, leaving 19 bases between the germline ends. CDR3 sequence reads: CASSQESIGLRRGYTF. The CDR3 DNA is TGCGCCAGCAGCCAAGAATCCATCGGACTTCGGAGGGGCTACACCTTC.

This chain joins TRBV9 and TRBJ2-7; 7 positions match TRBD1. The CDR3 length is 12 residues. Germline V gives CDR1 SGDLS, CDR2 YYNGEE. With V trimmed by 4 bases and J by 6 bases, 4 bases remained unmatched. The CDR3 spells CASSPQGIEQYF. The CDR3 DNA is TGTGCCAGCAGCCCACAGGGGATCGAGCAGTACTTC.

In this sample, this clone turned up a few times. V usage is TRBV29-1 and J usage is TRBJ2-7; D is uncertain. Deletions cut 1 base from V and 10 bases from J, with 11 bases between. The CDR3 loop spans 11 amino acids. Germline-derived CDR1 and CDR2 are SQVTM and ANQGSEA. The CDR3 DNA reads TGCAGCGTTGAAGGAAATTCCAGTCAGTACTTC. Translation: CSVEGNSSQYF.